A selection of T cell receptor beta chains follows, all from one sample in a study of T cell changes during pregnancy in multiple sclerosis. The method was immunoSEQ multiplex PCR; TCRdb's version includes in-frame clones alone and lacks a portion of them. Of around 79,000 clones listed, under 95% are singletons. The sequences come from CD4+ T cells from peripheral blood mononuclear cells, collected in the second trimester of pregnancy. These receptors all come from a female donor with multiple sclerosis, enrolled in a pregnancy study. Both conserved end residues are part of each CDR3. The D gene is left open where the match is weak. Some rows have no size entry. The others give once, few or many, or a class for an expanded clone.

>TRBJ1-1|TRBV2|-|-
CASSSDFMNTEAFF
TGTGCCAGCAGTTCGGACTTCATGAACACTGAAGCTTTCTTT
>TRBJ1-2|TRBV5-4|once|TRBD1
CASSLDRGQFGYTF
TGTGCCAGCAGCTTGGACAGGGGGCAGTTTGGCTACACCTTC
>TRBJ2-7|TRBV5-4|-|TRBD1
CASSYDPGQVSYEQYF
TGTGCCAGCAGTTACGATCCCGGACAGGTATCCTACGAGCAGTACTTC
>TRBJ2-1|TRBV10-3|few|TRBD2
CASTGREDTYNEQFF
TGTGCCTCTACGGGGCGGGAGGACACCTACAATGAGCAGTTCTTC
>TRBJ1-4|TRBV19|-|-
CASRSSLSPQNEKLFF
TGTGCCAGTAGATCATCCCTATCTCCGCAAAATGAAAAACTGTTTTTT
>TRBJ1-2|TRBV9|-|-
CASRDRPEGGYTF
TGTGCCAGCAGGGATAGACCGGAGGGAGGCTACACCTTC
>TRBJ1-2|TRBV7-9|few|TRBD1
CASSSGDRKNTF
TGTGCCAGCAGCTCAGGGGACAGGAAAAACACCTTC
>TRBJ1-2|TRBV27|-|-
CASGFRRSNGYTF
TGTGCCAGCGGATTCCGGCGGTCGAATGGCTACACCTTC
>TRBJ2-6|TRBV27|-|-
CASSFTGANVLTF
TGTGCCAGCAGTTTTACTGGGGCCAACGTCCTGACTTTC
>TRBJ2-4|TRBV27|-|TRBD2
CASSLFGGGRGLAGRAGAKNIQYF
TGTGCCAGCAGTTTATTTGGGGGGGGACGGGGACTAGCGGGAAGGGCGGGAGCCAAAAACATTCAGTACTTC
>TRBJ2-2|TRBV15|-|TRBD1
CATSRDDRVGTGELFF
TGTGCCACCAGCAGAGACGACAGGGTGGGCACCGGGGAGCTGTTTTTT
>TRBJ2-1|TRBV5-1|-|-
CASSPFKDSLSYNEQFF
TGCGCCAGCAGCCCTTTTAAGGACAGCCTATCCTACAATGAGCAGTTCTTC
>TRBJ1-4|TRBV29-1|-|-
CSVRLREKLFF
TGCAGCGTCCGACTCCGGGAAAAACTGTTTTTT
>TRBJ1-2|TRBV4-1|once|TRBD1
CASSPTGGGYGYTF
TGCGCCAGCAGCCCCACAGGGGGTGGGTATGGCTACACCTTC
>TRBJ1-3|TRBV6-6|-|TRBD1
CASRGPQGNGNTIYF
TGTGCCAGCAGGGGGCCACAGGGGAATGGAAACACCATATATTTT
>TRBJ1-1|TRBV11-2|-|-
CASSLQQRNTEAFF
TGTGCCAGCAGCTTACAACAGAGGAACACTGAAGCTTTCTTT
>TRBJ2-3|TRBV7-8|-|-
CASSLRGAAGVGDTQYF
TGTGCCAGCAGCCTAAGGGGGGCGGCGGGAGTAGGAGATACGCAGTATTTT
>TRBJ2-7|TRBV11-3|-|-
CASSLGGAAYEQYF
TGTGCCAGCAGCTTGGGCGGGGCCGCCTACGAGCAGTACTTC
>TRBJ1-2|TRBV7-2|-|-
CASSIESWRVDGYTF
TGTGCCAGCAGCATAGAGTCGTGGAGGGTTGATGGCTACACCTTC
>TRBJ1-1|TRBV19|-|-
CASRGRTAGDTEAFF
TGTGCCAGTAGGGGGCGGACGGCTGGGGACACTGAAGCTTTCTTT
>TRBJ2-7|TRBV11-1|-|-
CASSLASEQYF
TGTGCCAGCTCACTAGCATCCGAGCAGTACTTC
>TRBJ2-7|TRBV30|-|-
CAWSSGTPGYEQYF
TGTGCCTGGAGTTCCGGGACTCCGGGGTACGAGCAGTACTTC
>TRBJ2-3|TRBV30|-|-
CAWLSRGERYTQYF
TGTGCCTGGCTGAGTCGCGGAGAAAGGTATACGCAGTATTTT
>TRBJ2-7|TRBV5-4|-|-
CASSLGRGSSYEQYF
TGTGCCAGCAGCTTGGGGAGGGGAAGCTCCTACGAGCAGTACTTC
>TRBJ2-1|TRBV19|-|TRBD2
CASSRLAGARFVDEQFF
TGTGCCAGTAGTCGGCTAGCGGGGGCCCGGTTCGTCGATGAGCAGTTCTTC
>TRBJ2-5|TRBV9|-|TRBD2
CASSVNLAGVETQYF
TGTGCCAGCAGCGTTAACCTAGCGGGAGTAGAGACCCAGTACTTC
>TRBJ1-3|TRBV28|once|-
CASSLITGFSGNTIYF
TGTGCCAGCAGTTTGATCACAGGCTTCTCTGGAAACACCATATATTTT
>TRBJ2-2|TRBV30|-|-
CACGNTGELFF
TGTGCCTGCGGGAACACCGGGGAGCTGTTTTTT
>TRBJ1-3|TRBV2|-|-
CASSAVRIHSGNTIYF
TGTGCCAGCAGTGCGGTACGCATCCACTCTGGAAACACCATATATTTT
>TRBJ2-1|TRBV27|-|TRBD2
CASSQPSGGINEQFF
TGTGCCAGCAGTCAACCTAGCGGGGGGATCAATGAGCAGTTCTTC
>TRBJ1-4|TRBV7-9|-|TRBD1
CASSPDRVEKLFF
TGTGCCAGCAGCCCAGACAGGGTTGAAAAACTGTTTTTT
>TRBJ2-7|TRBV28|few|TRBD2
CASSPHISSGRDHEQYF
TGTGCCAGCAGTCCCCATATATCTAGCGGGAGGGACCACGAGCAGTACTTC
>TRBJ2-5|TRBV27|-|TRBD2
CASSFILTSGARGTQYF
TGTGCCAGCAGTTTTATTCTGACTAGCGGGGCCCGGGGGACCCAGTACTTC
>TRBJ2-7|TRBV28|-|TRBD1
CASRGAGTGQTYEQYF
TGTGCCAGCAGGGGGGCCGGGACAGGGCAAACCTACGAGCAGTACTTC
>TRBJ1-1|TRBV5-4|-|TRBD1
CASSRTGHTEAFF
TGTGCCAGCAGCCGGACAGGGCACACTGAAGCTTTCTTT
>TRBJ1-2|TRBV18|-|TRBD1
CASSPDRGLGYTF
TGTGCCAGCTCACCGGACAGGGGGCTTGGCTACACCTTC
>TRBJ1-6|TRBV9|-|-
CASSVGRDYSPLHF
TGTGCCAGCAGCGTAGGCCGGGACTATTCACCCCTCCACTTT
>TRBJ2-2|TRBV4-2|-|-
CASREGSGTNTGELFF
TGTGCCAGCAGGGAGGGTAGTGGGACTAACACCGGGGAGCTGTTTTTT
>TRBJ2-3|TRBV5-1|-|-
CASSSRRRGHNSTDTQYF
TGCGCCAGCAGCTCCAGGCGCAGGGGCCATAATAGCACAGATACGCAGTATTTT
>TRBJ2-1|TRBV19|-|TRBD2
CASSILAGGRGNEQFF
TGTGCCAGTAGTATCCTAGCGGGAGGGCGGGGCAATGAGCAGTTCTTC
>TRBJ1-2|TRBV5-1|-|TRBD1
CASSLLGQDYGYTF
TGCGCCAGCAGCCTACTGGGACAGGACTATGGCTACACCTTC
>TRBJ1-2|TRBV7-2|-|-
CASTLISGGGYTF
TGTGCCAGCACGCTGATCTCGGGGGGTGGCTACACCTTC
>TRBJ1-1|TRBV7-7|-|-
CASSQGQNTEAFF
TGTGCTAGCAGCCAAGGACAGAACACTGAAGCTTTCTTT